Listed below are T cell receptor beta chains from one sample, sequenced in a study of pediatric ulcerative colitis. Clones were read by immunoSEQ multiplex PCR, and TCRdb kept only the in-frame ones, dropping some. The data hold tens of thousands of clones, with under 80% observed a single time. The sample consisted of gut tissue. The receptors originated from a girl between 5 and 17 years old with moderate ulcerative colitis. Each CDR3 is given with its conserved first and last residue. Fields, in order: D gene, J gene, clone size, V gene, CDR3 protein, CDR3 DNA. The D gene is left open where the match is weak. Size tells how often a clone was seen (once, few, many) or the class of an expanded clone, and some rows leave it out.

-	TRBJ1-1	-	TRBV30	CAWSLRMGGEAFF	TGTGCCTGGAGTCTCCGGATGGGAGGTGAAGCTTTCTTT
TRBD1	TRBJ1-1	-	TRBV9	CASSVYPRDRIAFF	TGTGCCAGCAGCGTATATCCCAGGGACAGGATAGCTTTCTTT
-	TRBJ1-2	-	TRBV29-1	CSVGAQDKDYGYTF	TGCAGCGTTGGGGCACAGGACAAGGACTATGGCTACACCTTC
-	TRBJ2-7	-	TRBV30	CAWSPGLTYEQYF	TGTGCCTGGAGTCCAGGGTTAACCTACGAGCAGTACTTC
-	TRBJ1-1	-	TRBV19	CASSIDPARTEAFF	TGTGCCAGTAGTATAGATCCCGCGAGGACTGAAGCTTTCTTT
-	TRBJ1-5	-	TRBV5-8	CASSRSPNQPQHF	TGTGCCAGCAGCCGATCACCCAATCAGCCCCAGCATTTT
-	TRBJ1-3	few	TRBV30	CAWSPVSSGNTIYF	TGTGCCTGGAGTCCAGTGTCGTCTGGAAACACCATATATTTT
-	TRBJ2-3	-	TRBV10-2	CASSELGSGDTQYF	TGCGCCAGCAGTGAGTTAGGTTCCGGAGATACGCAGTATTTT
-	TRBJ1-4	-	TRBV5-4	CASSLDLRATNEKLFF	TGTGCCAGCAGCTTGGATTTACGAGCAACTAATGAAAAACTGTTTTTT
TRBD1	TRBJ2-5	-	TRBV19	CASSISDLDRGLQETQYF	TGTGCCAGTAGTATTTCGGACTTAGACAGGGGGCTACAAGAGACCCAGTACTTC
-	TRBJ2-7	-	TRBV28	CASSFGQVLHEQYF	TGTGCCAGCAGTTTCGGTCAGGTTCTCCACGAGCAGTACTTC
-	TRBJ2-1	once	TRBV4-3	CASSQDGGQPNEQFF	TGCGCCAGCAGCCAAGACGGGGGACAGCCAAATGAGCAGTTCTTC
-	TRBJ2-3	-	TRBV11-3	CASSPFRGADTQYF	TGTGCCAGCAGCCCTTTCAGGGGTGCAGATACGCAGTATTTT
-	TRBJ2-7	-	TRBV30	CAWMKNPGKYEQYF	TGTGCCTGGATGAAGAATCCAGGGAAGTACGAGCAGTACTTC
-	TRBJ1-5	-	TRBV11-2	CASSLRAGGNQPQHF	TGTGCCAGCAGCTTAAGGGCAGGGGGCAATCAGCCCCAGCATTTT
TRBD1	TRBJ1-5	-	TRBV19	CASSIDGTGFYSNQPQHF	TGTGCCAGTAGTATAGACGGGACAGGGTTCTATAGCAATCAGCCCCAGCATTTT
TRBD1	TRBJ1-4	-	TRBV6-5	CASSYGGTGDEKLFF	TGTGCCAGCAGTTATGGAGGGACAGGGGATGAAAAACTGTTTTTT
TRBD1	TRBJ2-2	once	TRBV14	CASSRQGANTGELFF	TGTGCCAGCAGCCGACAGGGGGCGAACACCGGGGAGCTGTTTTTT
-	TRBJ1-5	-	TRBV19	CASSIGGIRQPQHF	TGTGCCAGTAGTATCGGGGGGATAAGGCAGCCCCAGCATTTT
TRBD1	TRBJ2-5	-	TRBV5-6	CASSLQYGQGQGTQYF	TGTGCCAGCAGCCTACAATACGGACAGGGGCAAGGGACCCAGTACTTC
-	TRBJ2-2	once	TRBV28	CASSVQQGDTGELFF	TGTGCCAGCAGCGTTCAGCAGGGAGACACCGGGGAGCTGTTTTTT
-	TRBJ2-3	once	TRBV9	CASSPSGNFVTDTQYF	TGTGCCAGCAGCCCCTCCGGGAATTTCGTCACAGATACGCAGTATTTT
-	TRBJ1-2	-	TRBV7-8	CASSLSDLNYGYTF	TGTGCCAGCAGCTTAAGCGACCTTAACTATGGCTACACCTTC
-	TRBJ1-1	-	TRBV18	CASLGRVLENTEAFF	TGTGCCAGCCTAGGACGGGTCCTCGAGAACACTGAAGCTTTCTTT
-	TRBJ2-7	-	TRBV4-1	CASSQGGSSYEQYF	TGCGCCAGCAGCCAAGGGGGGTCCTCCTACGAGCAGTACTTC
-	TRBJ1-1	once	TRBV5-5	CASSFLAGANTEAFF	TGTGCCAGCAGCTTTCTTGCAGGGGCAAACACTGAAGCTTTCTTT
-	TRBJ1-5	-	TRBV5-8	CASRLYSNQPQHF	TGTGCCAGCAGACTTTATAGCAATCAGCCCCAGCATTTT
-	TRBJ2-7	once	TRBV5-5	CASSREEVSYEQYF	TGTGCCAGCAGCCGCGAAGAGGTATCCTACGAGCAGTACTTC
TRBD1	TRBJ1-4	-	TRBV7-9	CASSQGQAEKLFF	TGTGCCAGCAGCCAGGGACAGGCTGAAAAACTGTTTTTT
-	TRBJ1-5	-	TRBV28	CASSRGQFNQPQHF	TGTGCCAGCAGTCGCGGACAGTTCAATCAGCCCCAGCATTTT